The 21 T cell receptor beta chains below were found in one sample sequenced in a study of relationships among human T cell subsets. From mRNA, alpha and beta CDR3 regions were amplified using semiquantitative ARM-PCR. In ARM-PCR, communal superprimers followed tagged nested gene-specific primers for exponential amplification. TCRdb re-called the multiplex PCR reads through MiXCR, storing one row per CDR3 protein. Among some 16,000 distinct CDR3 sequences, about 60% were seen once, and the ten largest hold about 35%. Sequencing was carried out using total T cells sorted from blood. These receptors all stem from a man between 35 and 55 years old in good health.

V and J are TRBV13 and TRBJ1-1; D is perhaps TRBD1 (5 bases). CDR1 and CDR2 from the germline V gene are PRHDT and FYEKMQ (reference sequence). The V end was cut by 5 bases, the J end by 0 bases, with 16 bases between. The CDR3 loop spans 16 amino acids. The CDR3 loop is CASSLRQLGMNTEAFF. The CDR3 DNA follows: TGTGCCAGCAGCCTTCGACAGCTGGGTATGAACACTGAAGCTTTCTTT.

The gene calls are TRBV7-9 and TRBJ1-1; D is unresolved. Trimming took 6 bases from V and 1 from J, leaving 9 bases between them. The CDR3 is 13 residues long. CDR1 and CDR2 (germline): SEHNR, FQNEAQ (reference sequence). This chain's CDR3 is CASRLVRNTEAFF. Written as DNA, the CDR3 is TGTGCCAGCAGACTAGTCCGGAACACTGAAGCTTTCTTT.

The chain joins TRBV7-9 to TRBJ1-1; D possibly corresponds to TRBD1 (5 bases). CDR3 size: 15 residues. V dropped 1 base and J dropped 1 base, with 10 bases sitting between them. Germline V gives CDR1 SEHNR, CDR2 FQNEAQ (reference sequence). The CDR3 here is CASSLGLQENTEAFF. DNA of the CDR3: TGTGCCAGCAGCTTAGGTCTACAGGAGAACACTGAAGCTTTCTTT.

This clonotype was seen once. V is TRBV28 and J is TRBJ2-3; 8 bases align to TRBD1. V lost 5 bases and J lost 10; bases outside the gene matches: 5. The CDR3 is 12 amino acids. The germline V gene encodes CDR1 MDHEN and CDR2 SYDVKM. Here the CDR3 reads CASSQGAKAQYF. CDR3 DNA: TGTGCCAGCAGTCAGGGGGCGAAGGCGCAGTATTTT.

The rearrangement joins TRBV5-1 to TRBJ1-6; D is uncertain. Germline lookup yields CDR1 SGHRS and CDR2 YFSETQ. V lost 4 bases and J lost 10, with 18 bases in between. This CDR3 contains 15 residues. CDR3 sequence (DNA): TGCGCCAGCAGCGAGGAGCAGGCGGGGAGGTCACCCCTCCACTTT. This translates into CASSEEQAGRSPLHF.

This clonotype was observed a handful of times. V and J are TRBV11-2 and TRBJ2-3; D is unclear. Germline CDR1 SGHAT, CDR2 FQNNGV. Trimming took 1 base from V and 5 from J, leaving 4 bases between them. The CDR3 is 12 residues long. The CDR3 protein is CASSLAGDTQYF. CDR3 DNA: TGTGCCAGCAGCTTAGCTGGAGATACGCAGTATTTT.

The J gene is TRBJ2-5, the V gene TRBV18; D is unresolved. The germline V gene has CDR1 KGHSH and CDR2 LQKENI. The V and J ends lost 3 bases and 1 base respectively, with 9 bases between them. The CDR3 runs to 14 residues. The CDR3 DNA sequence: TGTGCCAGCTCACCGGGCAGGAGCCAAGAGACCCAGTACTTC. Its protein product is CASSPGRSQETQYF.

The chain combines TRBV19 with TRBJ1-1; D gene unclear. Germline V gene lookup returns CDR1 LNHDA and CDR2 SQIVND (reference sequence). This CDR3 is built from 14 residues. V was shortened by 6 bases and J by 4 bases, with 15 bases between the two germline ends. The chain's CDR3 is CASSPPGLGTEAFF. In DNA form, the CDR3 reads TGTGCCAGTAGCCCCCCGGGTTTGGGCACTGAAGCTTTCTTT.

The rearrangement joins TRBV2 to TRBJ2-7; no firm D call. V dropped 6 bases and J dropped 3 bases, with 9 bases sitting between them. The CDR3 extends over 12 amino acids. Germline values: CDR1 SNHLY, CDR2 FYNNEI. CDR3 amino acids: CASRGSGYEQYF. The DNA of the CDR3 is TGTGCCAGCAGGGGGTCAGGCTACGAGCAGTACTTC.

This chain links TRBV28 with TRBJ2-1; either TRBD1 or TRBD2 may supply D (5 bases each). CDR3 length: 13 amino acids. In germline, CDR1 is MDHEN, CDR2 SYDVKM. The V end was cut by 6 bases, the J end by 6 bases, with 12 bases between. The CDR3: CASRTGTTNEQFF. CDR3 DNA: TGTGCCAGCAGGACCGGGACGACCAATGAGCAGTTCTTC.

The V gene is TRBV7-9, the J gene TRBJ1-6; no clear D gene. CDR3 length equals 13 residues. Germline V CDR1 and CDR2: SEHNR, FQNEAQ (reference sequence). V lost 1 base, J lost 13 bases, and 11 bases lay in between. The CDR3 loop reads CASSLGVRPPLHF. Here the CDR3 DNA reads TGTGCCAGCAGCTTAGGGGTTCGACCTCCCCTCCACTTT. Using reference TRBV7-9 and TRBJ1-6 for the parts outside the CDR3, the full variable domain is DTGVSQNPRHKITKRGQNVTFRCDPISEHNRLYWYRQTLGQGPEFLTYFQNEAQLEKSRLLSDRFSAERPKGSFSTLEIQRTEQGDSAMYLCASSLGVRPPLHFGNGTRLTVT.

Judged by abundance, this clonotype is large. The chain carries TRBV5-6 and TRBJ2-7; tentative D call: TRBD1 (6 bases). Germline values: CDR1 SGHDT, CDR2 YYEEEE. The CDR3 is 12 residues long. Trimming pared 0 bases from V and 6 bases from J, leaving 7 bases between. CDR3 in DNA: TGTGCCAGCAGCTTGGTCAGGGGCGAGCAGTACTTC. Translated, it gives CASSLVRGEQYF.

There are a few counts of this clonotype. The chain couples TRBV7-9 to TRBJ1-1, with unresolved D. The CDR3 length is 13 residues. The V gene lost 5 bases and the J gene lost 0 bases, with 7 bases spanning the gap. Germline V gives CDR1 SEHNR, CDR2 FQNEAQ (reference sequence). The CDR3 loop reads CASSQDMNTEAFF. The CDR3 nucleotides are TGTGCCAGCAGCCAAGACATGAACACTGAAGCTTTCTTT.

This chain uses TRBV28 with TRBJ2-3; 10 positions match TRBD1. The CDR3 is 15 amino acids. Germline V gene sequence: CDR1 MDHEN, CDR2 SYDVKM. J lost 2 bases, V lost 8 bases, and 7 bases had no gene match. The CDR3 here is CASDGQGVITDTQYF. The CDR3 bases are TGTGCCAGCGATGGACAGGGGGTGATCACAGATACGCAGTATTTT.

The chain joins TRBV10-2 to TRBJ2-3, with TRBD2 as a possible D gene (5 bases). CDR3 size: 14 residues. Per germline, CDR1 WSHSY and CDR2 SAAADI. Trimming stripped 6 bases from V and 2 bases from J, with 12 bases between. CDR3 sequence (DNA): TGCGCCAGCAGGTTGGGCGGGTTCACAGATACGCAGTATTTT. As protein: CASRLGGFTDTQYF.

This clonotype was seen only once. V usage is TRBV29-1 and J usage is TRBJ2-1; TRBD2 might be the D (5 bases). The germline V gene encodes CDR1 SQVTM and CDR2 ANQGSEA. CDR3 length equals 12 residues. V dropped 5 bases and J dropped 7 bases, with 12 bases sitting between them. The DNA of the CDR3 is TGCAGCGTTCCTGACTACCATAATGAGCAGTTCTTC. It translates to CSVPDYHNEQFF.

The chain employs TRBV4-1 and TRBJ1-5; 7 bases map to TRBD1. V lost 4 bases and J lost 9; bases outside the gene matches: 6. The CDR3 contains 13 residues. Looked up from germline, CDR1 is MGHRA and CDR2 is YSYEKL. In DNA, the CDR3 is TGCGCCAGCAGCCCGGACAGGCTAGGGCCCCAGCATTTT. It translates to CASSPDRLGPQHF.

This sequence joins TRBV19 and TRBJ1-5; D may be TRBD1 (6 bases). V dropped 3 bases and J dropped 0 bases, with 12 bases sitting between them. Per the germline V gene, CDR1 is LNHDA and CDR2 is SQIVND (reference sequence). The CDR3 length is 16 residues. CDR3 loop: CASSISGGSSNQPQHF. CDR3 in DNA: TGTGCCAGTAGTATTTCGGGGGGCTCTAGCAATCAGCCCCAGCATTTT.

The V call is TRBV11-3, the J call TRBJ2-3; D gene ambiguous. This CDR3 has 11 residues. Germline-derived CDR1 and CDR2 are SGHNT and YENEEA. Trimming shortened V by 2 bases and J by 10 bases, and 7 bases separated the two germline ends. The CDR3 bases are TGTGCCAGCAGCTTACTAACCGCGCAGTATTTT. It yields the protein CASSLLTAQYF.

The V call is TRBV27, the J call TRBJ1-6; 8 bases agree with TRBD1. V lost 3 bases to trimming and J lost 7 bases; unmatched junction nucleotides: 2. Per germline, CDR1 MNHEY and CDR2 SMNVEV (reference sequence). CDR3 size: 14 residues. This chain's CDR3 is CASSLGTGNSPLHF. The CDR3 DNA is TGTGCCAGCAGTTTGGGGACAGGAAATTCACCCCTCCACTTT.

J is TRBJ2-2 and V is TRBV11-2; TRBD2 agrees at 10 bases. The CDR3 contains 15 residues. The V gene end was trimmed by 1 base and the J gene end by 8 bases; junction bases not matched to a gene: 4. Germline CDR1 and CDR2: SGHAT and FQNNGV. The DNA for the CDR3 is TGTGCCAGCAGCTTAGTAACTAGCGGGACTGGGGAGCTGTTTTTT. Translated: CASSLVTSGTGELFF.